Below, 23 T cell receptor beta chains from the same sample are listed, as sequenced in a study of regulatory T cells in long-lasting Graves disease. Combining iRepertoire HTBI primers with Arm-PCR of CDR3 regions, the authors built TCR beta libraries. Via MiXCR, TCRdb re-called the multiplex PCR reads, giving one row per CDR3 protein. The data hold around 450,000 distinct CDR3 sequences, with 14% to 15% observed a single time. Time point of the sample: newly diagnosed GD, antithyroid drugs for less than 3 months. Extracted PBMC RNA gave rise to the TCR library. These data were also filed under a second study, of T cells in Graves' hyperthyroidism and ophthalmopathy.

This material consisted of peripheral blood mononuclear cells (PBMCs), taken at new diagnosis, from a patient treated with antithyroid drugs. The receptors derive from a woman younger than 45 with Graves disease.

This clonotype has more than one count but fewer than ten. The genes are TRBV19 and TRBJ1-2; maybe TRBD1 (5 bases). This CDR3 comprises 12 residues. CDR1 and CDR2 from the germline V gene are LNHDA and SQIVND (reference sequence). V gave up 7 bases and J gave up 4 bases, with 10 bases separating them. CDR3 sequence: CASKNRLYGYTF. The CDR3 DNA reads TGTGCCAGTAAGAACAGGCTCTATGGCTACACCTTC.

The rearrangement links TRBV18 to TRBJ2-7; 13 nucleotides align to TRBD2. Germline loops: CDR1 KGHSH, CDR2 LQKENI. The CDR3 has 18 amino acids. V trimming: 3 bases; J trimming: 2 bases; junction bases outside the gene matches: 10. CDR3 protein: CASSPFMWTSGSAYEQYF. The CDR3 coding sequence is TGTGCCAGCTCACCTTTTATGTGGACTAGCGGGAGTGCCTACGAGCAGTACTTC.

There are a few counts of this clonotype. The chain links TRBV29-1 to TRBJ2-1, with 10 bases fitting TRBD1. Germline CDR1 is SQVTM and CDR2 is ANQGSEA. J gave up 8 bases and V 7 bases, and 5 bases lay outside the gene matches. CDR3 size: 12 residues. The CDR3 nucleotides are TGCAGCGGACGGGACAGGGGTTATGAGCAGTTCTTC. This codes for CSGRDRGYEQFF.

In this sample, this clonotype turned up many times. The J gene is TRBJ2-7, the V gene TRBV6-5; 8 bases map to TRBD2. This CDR3 is built from 17 residues. With 2 bases clipped from V and 5 bases from J, the junction kept 14 bases outside the gene matches. Germline V lookup: CDR1 MNHEY, CDR2 SVGAGI. The CDR3 nucleotides are TGTGCCAGCAGTTACGGTCTGGCGGGGGGATCTATGGACGAGCAGTACTTC. Residues: CASSYGLAGGSMDEQYF.

The chain links TRBV6-1 to TRBJ1-4; D remains unclear. This CDR3 region has 13 residues. With 8 bases removed from V and 6 bases from J, the gap between germline ends came to 13 bases. Looked up from germline, CDR1 is MNHNS and CDR2 is SASEGT. The CDR3 sequence: CASGHRSYEKLFF. The CDR3 bases are TGTGCCAGCGGGCACCGGTCTTATGAAAAACTGTTTTTT.

There are many counts of this clonotype. This chain links TRBV15 with TRBJ1-1, with a possible D match to TRBD1 (5 bases). Germline V lookup: CDR1 LNHNV, CDR2 YYDKDF (reference sequence). There are 14 residues in the CDR3. Trimming pared 2 bases from V and 4 bases from J, leaving 11 bases between. This CDR3 reads CATSRLQEVTEAFF. The CDR3 region has the DNA TGTGCCACCAGCAGATTACAGGAGGTCACTGAAGCTTTCTTT. The complete variable domain, with remaining parts taken from reference TRBV15 and TRBJ1-1, reads DAMVIQNPRYQVTQFGKPVTLSCSQTLNHNVMYWYQQKSSQAPKLLFHYYDKDFNNEADTPDNFQSRRPNTSFCFLDIRSPGLGDTAMYLCATSRLQEVTEAFFGQGTRLTVV.

V usage is TRBV10-1 and J usage is TRBJ2-2; D gene unclear. The germline V gene encodes CDR1 WNHNN and CDR2 SYGVQD (reference sequence). The CDR3 totals 12 residues. V lost 8 bases and J 0 bases, leaving 4 bases between the germline ends. The CDR3 loop is CASGTNTGELFF. Here the CDR3 DNA reads TGCGCCAGCGGTACGAACACCGGGGAGCTGTTTTTT.

The genes are TRBV3-1 and TRBJ2-5; TRBD2 matches at 13 bases. J lost 0 bases, V lost 4 bases, and 5 bases had no gene match. CDR1 and CDR2 (germline): LGHDT, YNNKEL (reference sequence). This CDR3 has 17 residues. In nucleotides, the CDR3 is TGTGCCAGCAGCCCCGGGACTAGCGGGACCCACCAAGAGACCCAGTACTTC. This codes for CASSPGTSGTHQETQYF.

This chain links TRBV9 with TRBJ2-5; no firm D call. The assigned J gene may be wrong: the sequence end matches TRBJ2-1 better. CDR3 length equals 17 residues. Germline V CDR1 and CDR2: SGDLS, YYNGEE. The CDR3 region is CASSLRPDLGRGNEQFF. As DNA, the CDR3 is TGTGCCAGCAGCCTCCGACCGGACCTCGGGCGTGGCAATGAGCAGTTCTTC.

This clonotype was observed a few times. The chain combines TRBV18 with TRBJ2-7; TRBD1 agrees at 9 bases. The CDR3 sequence is 14 residues long. From germline, CDR1 is KGHSH and CDR2 LQKENI. The trim removed 3 bases at V and 6 bases at J, leaving 6 bases unmatched. The CDR3 here is CASSPGQGYSEQYF. Written as DNA, the CDR3 is TGTGCCAGCTCACCGGGACAGGGTTATTCCGAGCAGTACTTC.

This clonotype was detected many times. The rearrangement links TRBV29-1 to TRBJ1-4, with unresolved D. V shed 3 bases and J shed 0 bases, with 5 bases lying between them. The CDR3 totals 13 residues. From germline, CDR1 is SQVTM and CDR2 ANQGSEA. CDR3 amino acids: CSVEGTTNEKLFF. DNA of the CDR3: TGCAGCGTTGAGGGGACAACTAATGAAAAACTGTTTTTT.

The chain couples TRBV29-1 to TRBJ1-6; TRBD1 matches 8 bases. Trimming removed 4 bases from V and 5 bases from J; junction bases left unmatched: 1. CDR1 is SQVTM, CDR2 ANQGSEA, per germline. The CDR3 runs to 13 residues. The CDR3 region is CSVAGGDNSPLHF. CDR3 in DNA: TGCAGCGTTGCAGGGGGCGATAATTCACCCCTCCACTTT.

The CDR3 DNA reads TGTGCCAGTAGTATGGGACAGGTCCTTTACAATGAGCAGTTCTTC. This encodes CASSMGQVLYNEQFF. The rearrangement links TRBV19 to TRBJ2-1; 8 nucleotides match TRBD1. CDR3 length: 15 residues. The J segment lost 4 bases and the V segment lost 3 bases, leaving 5 bases of the junction unmatched. CDR1 is LNHDA and CDR2 is SQIVND in the germline V gene (reference sequence).

This clonotype was seen at least ten times. The chain combines TRBV11-3 with TRBJ2-5; D might be TRBD1 or TRBD2, each matching 5 bases. CDR3 length: 15 residues. Germline values: CDR1 SGHNT, CDR2 YENEEA. The germline V and J ends were trimmed by 1 base and 5 bases, with 14 bases remaining between them. CDR3 in amino acids: CASSLGGRDGETQYF. The CDR3 DNA reads TGTGCCAGCAGCTTAGGGGGACGGGACGGCGAGACCCAGTACTTC.

In this sample, this clonotype turned up many times. The V and J genes are TRBV7-9 and TRBJ2-7; D unclear. V was clipped by 5 bases and J by 3 bases, with 14 bases between them. There are 14 residues in the CDR3. Per germline, CDR1 SEHNR and CDR2 FQNEAQ (reference sequence). CDR3 DNA: TGTGCCAGCAGCCCAATCCCGGACGGCTACGAGCAGTACTTC. Its translation: CASSPIPDGYEQYF.

There are a few counts of this clonotype. Given a much more abundant clone one base away, this may be a read error. This rearrangement joins TRBV7-3 to TRBJ2-5, with 8 bases fitting TRBD2. CDR1 SGHTA and CDR2 FQGTGA come from the germline V gene. CDR3 length: 14 amino acids. CDR3 DNA: TGTGCCAGCAGCCCAACTAGCGGCCAAGAGGCCCAGTACTTC. Translating it yields CASSPTSGQEAQYF.

The chain uses TRBV7-6 and TRBJ2-4; D unclear. CDR3 length: 15 amino acids. Trimming shortened V by 9 bases and J by 4 bases, and 19 bases separated the two germline ends. Germline loops: CDR1 SGHVS, CDR2 FNYEAQ. CDR3 DNA sequence: TGTGCCAGAACCCGAAAAAAGATAGGAAAAAACATTCAGTACTTC. This translates into CARTRKKIGKNIQYF. Full variable domain (rest looked up from reference TRBV7-6 and TRBJ2-4): GAGVSQSPRYKVTKRGQDVALRCDPISGHVSLYWYRQALGQGPEFLTYFNYEAQQDKSGLPNDRFSAERPEGSISTLTIQRTEQRDSAMYRCARTRKKIGKNIQYFGAGTRLSVL.

The V gene is TRBV6-2 or TRBV6-3, the J gene TRBJ2-7; D possibly corresponds to TRBD1 (6 bases). V gave up 6 bases and J gave up 3 bases, with 21 bases separating them. The CDR3 length is 16 residues. Per germline, CDR1 MNHEY and CDR2 SVGEGT. CDR3 protein: CASRYSAGAIGYEQYF. The CDR3 region has the DNA TGTGCCAGCAGGTACAGCGCAGGGGCGATAGGCTACGAGCAGTACTTC.

To note about this clonotype: A read error may explain this, as a much larger clone is one base away. This sequence joins TRBV20-1 and TRBJ1-1; maybe TRBD1 (6 bases). Germline lookup yields CDR1 DFQATT and CDR2 SNEGSKA (reference sequence). Deletions cut 5 bases from V and 3 bases from J, with 13 bases between. The CDR3 runs 13 residues. The CDR3 bases are TGCAGTGCTGTAAGAGGGGGGCACACTGAAGCTTTCTTT. Protein sequence: CSAVRGGHTEAFF.

This clonotype was seen repeatedly, ten times or more. No conserved phenylalanine or tryptophan is present at the end of the CDR3, so a read error is the likely explanation. The rearrangement uses TRBV2 and TRBJ1-1, with D hard to call. Germline values: CDR1 SNHLY, CDR2 FYNNEI. Trimming shortened V by 2 bases and J by 7 bases, and 11 bases separated the two germline ends. This CDR3 contains 13 residues. CDR3 DNA sequence: TGTGCCAGCAGTGAAAGGGAGGACGATGAAGCTTTCCTT. It translates to CASSEREDDEAFL.

This rearrangement joins TRBV5-4 to TRBJ1-2, with TRBD1 identical over 8 bases. The CDR3 covers 13 residues. V shed 2 bases and J 9 bases; nucleotides not matched to a gene: 6. Looked up from germline, CDR1 is SGHNT and CDR2 is YYREEE (reference sequence). The CDR3 DNA is TGTGCCAGCAGCTTTCCGGGACAGGAACGCTACACCTTC. It codes for CASSFPGQERYTF.

This clonotype was recorded many times. This chain joins TRBV12-3 or TRBV12-4 and TRBJ2-2; 12 bases fit TRBD1. CDR3 length: 18 residues. Trimming at V came to 1 base and at J to 7 bases, leaving 10 bases not matched to a gene. CDR3 DNA: TGTGCCAGCAGTTTAGGGGACAGGGGGCCCCAGGGAGGCGGGGAGCTGTTTTTT. Amino acid sequence: CASSLGDRGPQGGGELFF.

This clonotype has at least ten counts. The chain combines TRBV20-1 with TRBJ2-4; 8 bases match TRBD1. The CDR3 has 12 residues. V lost 4 bases to trimming and J lost 7 bases; unmatched junction nucleotides: 3. Germline assignment: CDR1 DFQATT and CDR2 SNEGSKA (reference sequence). CDR3 coding DNA: TGCAGTGCTACATGGACAGGGAACATTCAGTACTTC. Translated: CSATWTGNIQYF.